One sample yielded the 18 T cell receptor beta chains listed below, sequenced in a study of cytomegalovirus exposure and HLA in healthy donors. PCR amplification relied on 60 Vbeta primers (plus 13 Jbeta primers). Some clones are missing from TCRdb's copy, which holds only in-frame ones; the method was immunoSEQ multiplex PCR. Among around 150,000 clones listed, roughly 80% were seen once. What was sequenced was PBMCs. These receptors all come from a woman in her 30s in good health and CMV-seropositive.

This chain uses TRBV13 with TRBJ1-2; 7 bases are a match to TRBD1. The CDR3 length is 13 residues. V dropped 6 bases and J dropped 5; count of bases not matched to a gene: 6. Looked up from germline, CDR1 is PRHDT and CDR2 is FYEKMQ (reference sequence). This CDR3 is CASRQQGLYGYTF. For the CDR3, the DNA is TGTGCCAGCAGACAACAGGGGCTATATGGCTACACCTTC.

The rearrangement links TRBV10-3 to TRBJ2-7; 7 bases line up with TRBD2. With V trimmed by 0 bases and J by 5 bases, 4 bases remained unmatched. Germline loops: CDR1 ENHRY, CDR2 SYGVKD. The CDR3 is 14 amino acids. CDR3 region: CAISESGGKNEQYF. In nucleotides, the CDR3 is TGTGCCATCAGTGAGTCGGGGGGGAAGAACGAGCAGTACTTC.

This chain connects TRBV18 to TRBJ1-2; 7 nucleotides match TRBD1. After removal of 3 bases from V and 4 bases from J, the junction contained 8 bases not matched to a gene. Germline CDR1 is KGHSH and CDR2 is LQKENI. This CDR3 has 15 residues. CDR3 DNA: TGTGCCAGCTCACCCCCTACCGGGACAGCCTATGGCTACACCTTC. It yields the protein CASSPPTGTAYGYTF.

The chain uses TRBV5-4 and TRBJ2-1, with 9 bases lining up with TRBD2. The CDR3 loop spans 17 amino acids. V was clipped by 3 bases and J by 9 bases; unmatched bases: 16. Germline-derived CDR1 and CDR2 are SGHNT and YYREEE (reference sequence). CDR3: CASSWGGLAGTTGEQFF. CDR3 bases: TGTGCCAGCAGCTGGGGGGGCCTAGCGGGGACTACAGGTGAGCAGTTCTTC. The full variable domain, rest sourced from reference TRBV5-4 and TRBJ2-1, is ETGVTQSPTHLIKTRGQQVTLRCSSQSGHNTVSWYQQALGQGPQFIFQYYREEENGRGNFPPRFSGLQFPNYSSELNVNALELDDSALYLCASSWGGLAGTTGEQFFGPGTRLTVL.

The chain recombines TRBV5-4 with TRBJ1-2; 9 bases match TRBD1. After removal of 4 bases from V and 12 bases from J, the junction contained 7 bases not matched to a gene. Germline loops: CDR1 SGHNT, CDR2 YYREEE (reference sequence). CDR3 size: 12 residues. The CDR3 DNA sequence: TGTGCCAGCAGCGAAGACAGGGGGACGCACACCTTC. Amino acids: CASSEDRGTHTF.

The rearrangement joins TRBV2 to TRBJ2-7, with 14 bases matching TRBD2. CDR1 and CDR2 (germline): SNHLY, FYNNEI. V shed 8 bases, J shed 5 bases, and the junction held 8 bases outside the gene matches. This CDR3 contains 15 residues. The CDR3 reads CASETSGGAQNEQYF. CDR3 DNA sequence: TGTGCCAGCGAGACTAGCGGGGGGGCTCAGAACGAGCAGTACTTC.

The sample holds one count of this clone. The chain joins TRBV6-5 to TRBJ1-1; no reliable D call. In germline, CDR1 is MNHEY, CDR2 SVGAGI. V lost 2 bases to trimming and J lost 1 base, with 11 bases between them. The CDR3 totals 15 residues. The CDR3 spells CASSYREGWNTEAFF. The CDR3 region has the DNA TGTGCCAGCAGTTACAGGGAGGGTTGGAACACTGAAGCTTTCTTT.

The chain links TRBV6-5 to TRBJ2-1; the match to TRBD1 covers 7 bases. Trimming at V came to 5 bases and at J to 8 bases, leaving 9 bases not matched to a gene. This CDR3 contains 14 residues. CDR1 is MNHEY and CDR2 is SVGAGI in the germline V gene. The CDR3 DNA is TGTGCCAGCAGTGGGGAACAGGGGTCCGATGAGCAGTTCTTC. This codes for CASSGEQGSDEQFF.

V is TRBV10-3 and J is TRBJ1-5, with TRBD1 as a possible D gene (5 bases). V was pared by 0 bases and J by 7 bases, with 10 bases between. CDR1 and CDR2 (germline): ENHRY, SYGVKD. The length of the CDR3 is 14 residues. The chain's CDR3 is CAISESGGEQPQHF. The DNA for the CDR3 is TGTGCCATCAGTGAGTCTGGAGGGGAACAGCCCCAGCATTTT.

The rearrangement joins TRBV5-4 to TRBJ1-2; tentatively, D is TRBD1 (6 bases). Germline V gene sequence: CDR1 SGHNT, CDR2 YYREEE (reference sequence). V dropped 4 bases and J dropped 6 bases, with 13 bases sitting between them. This CDR3 comprises 13 residues. CDR3 sequence: CASSGGPTDGYTF. CDR3 DNA: TGTGCCAGCAGCGGGGGCCCCACGGATGGCTACACCTTC.

This clone appeared a single time. This chain joins TRBV27 and TRBJ2-1, with a weak D call TRBD2 (6 bases). Germline values: CDR1 MNHEY, CDR2 SMNVEV (reference sequence). The CDR3 is 14 residues long. The V end was cut by 4 bases, the J end by 4 bases, with 11 bases between. DNA for the CDR3: TGTGCCAGCAGTTCCGGGGACTTTTACAATGAGCAGTTCTTC. Translation: CASSSGDFYNEQFF.

V and J are TRBV12-5 and TRBJ2-1; 9 bases align to TRBD2. CDR1 is LGHNT and CDR2 is FRNRAP in the germline V gene. Trimming at V came to 6 bases and at J to 7 bases, leaving 13 bases not matched to a gene. The CDR3 totals 16 residues. The CDR3 DNA is TGTGCTAGTGGGCGCCCGGAAATAGCGGGGGAGAATGAGCAGTTCTTC. Residues: CASGRPEIAGENEQFF.

The CDR3 here is CSATGGTEAFF. DNA for the CDR3: TGCAGTGCGACAGGGGGCACTGAAGCTTTCTTT. The V gene is TRBV20-1, the J gene TRBJ1-1, with 9 bases fitting TRBD1. The V and J ends lost 6 bases and 4 bases, in that order; junction bases with no gene match: 0. CDR1 and CDR2 (germline): DFQATT, SNEGSKA (reference sequence). The CDR3 has 11 amino acids.

This chain joins TRBV5-1 and TRBJ2-2, with TRBD1 identical over 7 bases. Unmatched junction bases numbered 12, after V lost 0 bases and J lost 4 bases. Germline V gene data show CDR1 as SGHRS and CDR2 as YFSETQ. The CDR3 length is 18 residues. The CDR3 DNA is TGCGCCAGCAGCTTGGGGCCACAGGGGACCGCGGGCACCGGGGAGCTGTTTTTT. Encoded protein: CASSLGPQGTAGTGELFF.

The chain is built from TRBV4-2 and TRBJ1-2; D might be TRBD1 (6 bases). This CDR3 spans 15 amino acids. V dropped 1 base and J dropped 0 bases, with 9 bases sitting between them. Germline V gene lookup returns CDR1 LGHNA and CDR2 YNFKEQ. This chain's CDR3 is CASSQGDRTNYGYTF. In DNA, the CDR3 is TGTGCCAGCAGCCAAGGTGACAGGACTAACTATGGCTACACCTTC.

This chain connects TRBV11-2 to TRBJ1-2; 7 bases align to TRBD1. Germline V CDR1 and CDR2: SGHAT, FQNNGV. With 5 bases clipped from V and 6 bases from J, the junction kept 6 bases outside the gene matches. The CDR3 is 13 residues long. As DNA, the CDR3 is TGTGCCAGCAGCCTAGGGGGCCTGGATGGCTACACCTTC. This sequence encodes CASSLGGLDGYTF. Full variable domain (remainder filled in from reference TRBV11-2 and TRBJ1-2): EAGVAQSPRYKIIEKRQSVAFWCNPISGHATLYWYQQILGQGPKLLIQFQNNGVVDDSQLPKDRFSAERLKGVDSTLKIQPAKLEDSAVYLCASSLGGLDGYTFGSGTRLTVV.

The table lists this clone with a count of one. This chain uses TRBV5-6 with TRBJ2-7; 10 bases line up with TRBD1. The germline V gene encodes CDR1 SGHDT and CDR2 YYEEEE. The V gene end was trimmed by 1 base and the J gene end by 2 bases; junction bases not matched to a gene: 3. The length of the CDR3 is 15 residues. The CDR3 sequence is CASSLYGQGAYEQYF. The CDR3 nucleotides read TGTGCCAGCAGCTTGTACGGACAGGGGGCCTACGAGCAGTACTTC.

This clone was seen a few times. V and J are TRBV27 and TRBJ2-7, with D maybe TRBD1 (6 bases). The V gene's germline CDR1 is MNHEY and CDR2 SMNVEV (reference sequence). The CDR3 covers 14 residues. Deletions cut 10 bases from V and 3 bases from J, with 19 bases between. The CDR3 DNA reads TGTGCCACCCGGGTTTCAACAGGGAACTACGAGCAGTACTTC. Translating gives CATRVSTGNYEQYF.